Listed here are 29 T cell receptor beta chains from one sample, sequenced in a study of T-cell reconstitution after alpha-beta-depleted transplantation in children. Unique molecular identifiers were used in preparing the TCRbeta library. TCRdb called the PCR reads again in MiXCR, with one record for every CDR3 protein. The profile covers 600,000 to 700,000 distinct CDR3 sequences, with approximately 17% appearing a single time and around 0.96% taken by the ten largest. The specimen was PBMCs from the stem cell graft donor, collected from the stem cell graft. All receptors come from a human donor who donated a stem cell graft to a child with acute myeloid leukemia.

This clonotype showed up just a few times. This chain uses TRBV12-3 or TRBV12-4 with TRBJ1-2; D ambiguous. V lost 6 bases and J lost 2, with 10 bases in between. The length of the CDR3 is 13 residues. CDR3 DNA: TGTGCCAGCAGCCCACAAAGGAACTATGGCTACACCTTC. It translates to CASSPQRNYGYTF.

The sample holds many counts of this clonotype. The chain links TRBV29-1 to TRBJ2-3, with TRBD2 as a possible D gene (6 bases). The length of the CDR3 is 14 residues. Trimming pared 4 bases from V and 3 bases from J, leaving 14 bases between. From germline, CDR1 is SQVTM and CDR2 ANQGSEA. CDR3 in DNA: TGCAGCGTTGTGAAGGGGAGGATTACAGATACGCAGTATTTT. Translation gives CSVVKGRITDTQYF.

In this sample, this clonotype turned up many times. CDR3 sequence (DNA): TGTGCCAGCAGCCAAGATCCAGGGGACAATGAGCAGTTCTTC. It codes for CASSQDPGDNEQFF. The rearrangement uses TRBV4-2 and TRBJ2-1, with D possibly TRBD1 on 6 matching bases. Per the germline V gene, CDR1 is LGHNA and CDR2 is YNFKEQ. This CDR3 comprises 14 residues. V lost 0 bases to trimming and J lost 5 bases, with 8 bases between them.

At least ten counts were recorded for this clonotype. This rearrangement joins TRBV29-1 to TRBJ1-2, with 9 bases that match TRBD1. The junction had 4 bases not matched to a gene; V was cut back by 2 bases and J by 3 bases. This CDR3 is built from 14 residues. Germline-derived CDR1 and CDR2 are SQVTM and ANQGSEA. CDR3 protein: CSVEPRDRDYGYTF. As DNA, the CDR3 is TGCAGCGTTGAACCCCGGGACAGGGACTATGGCTACACCTTC.

The J gene is TRBJ1-3, the V gene TRBV5-8; D call uncertain. The V end was cut by 3 bases, the J end by 4 bases, with 8 bases between. Germline V lookup: CDR1 SGHTS, CDR2 YDEGEE. The CDR3 is 13 amino acids. This chain's CDR3 is CASSSWAGNTIYF. The CDR3 nucleotides are TGTGCCAGCAGCTCTTGGGCCGGAAACACCATATATTTT. The entire variable domain, with the rest obtained from reference TRBV5-8 and TRBJ1-3, is as follows: EAGVTQSPTHLIKTRGQQATLRCSPISGHTSVYWYQQALGLGLQFLLWYDEGEERNRGNFPPRFSGRQFPNYSSELNVNALELEDSALYLCASSSWAGNTIYFGEGSWLTVV.

This clonotype was counted at least ten times. The chain employs TRBV10-3 and TRBJ1-1; TRBD1 matches 10 bases. The CDR3 totals 14 residues. Germline CDR1 and CDR2: ENHRY and SYGVKD. V shed 6 bases, J shed 5 bases, and the junction held 6 bases outside the gene matches. CDR3 loop: CAIRTGGAGTEAFF. Here the CDR3 DNA reads TGTGCCATCAGGACAGGGGGCGCGGGGACTGAAGCTTTCTTT.

The table lists this clonotype with a few counts. This chain links TRBV15 with TRBJ2-5; TRBD2 matches at 12 bases. Germline V gene lookup returns CDR1 LNHNV and CDR2 YYDKDF (reference sequence). J lost 4 bases, V lost 0 bases, and 6 bases had no gene match. The CDR3 contains 17 residues. CDR3 coding DNA: TGTGCCACCAGCAGAGACCGGACTAGCGGGGTACGAGAGACCCAGTACTTC. Translating gives CATSRDRTSGVRETQYF.

This clonotype showed up just a few times. The J gene is TRBJ2-1, the V gene TRBV27; 13 positions agree with TRBD2. Germline V gives CDR1 MNHEY, CDR2 SMNVEV (reference sequence). The ends lost 4 bases at V and 0 bases at J; junction bases unmatched: 18. The CDR3 totals 22 residues. CDR3 sequence reads: CASSSHFGLLAGGHSSYNEQFF. The CDR3 DNA sequence: TGTGCCAGCAGTTCCCACTTTGGGTTACTAGCGGGGGGGCACTCCTCCTACAATGAGCAGTTCTTC.

The V gene is TRBV28, the J gene TRBJ2-1; the D is unclear. The germline V gene has CDR1 MDHEN and CDR2 SYDVKM. This CDR3 comprises 13 residues. Trimming took off 3 bases at V and 6 bases at J, with 9 bases between the two ends. The CDR3 DNA follows: TGTGCCAGCAGTTTCCGGGTTAGCAATGAGCAGTTCTTC. It is translated as CASSFRVSNEQFF.

This clonotype was counted only a few times. V gene TRBV12-3 or TRBV12-4 combines with J gene TRBJ1-2; no clear D gene. The CDR3 is made up of 11 amino acids. Trimming cost V 10 bases and J 4 bases, with 10 bases left between them. The CDR3 sequence is CATRRVYGYTF. CDR3 sequence (DNA): TGTGCCACACGCCGGGTCTATGGCTACACCTTC.

CDR3 amino acids: CASSLPPQGRRYEQYF. Here the CDR3 DNA reads TGTGCCAGCAGCCTACCCCCCCAGGGAAGGAGGTACGAGCAGTACTTC. The chain uses TRBV5-5 and TRBJ2-7; D could derive from TRBD1 or TRBD2 (5 bases each). V was shortened by 4 bases and J by 4 bases, with 21 bases between the two germline ends. Germline lookup yields CDR1 SGHKS and CDR2 YYEKEE (reference sequence). CDR3 length equals 16 residues. Based on the CDR3 plus reference TRBV5-5 and TRBJ2-7, the full variable domain is DAGVTQSPTHLIKTRGQQVTLRCSPISGHKSVSWYQQVLGQGPQFIFQYYEKEERGRGNFPDRFSARQFPNYSSELNVNALLLGDSALYLCASSLPPQGRRYEQYFGPGTRLTVT.

Many counts were recorded for this clonotype. This chain connects TRBV12-3 or TRBV12-4 to TRBJ2-7; D is unresolved. This CDR3 comprises 13 residues. Trimming removed 4 bases from V and 3 bases from J, with 10 bases in between. The CDR3 region is CASSSAGVYEQYV. The CDR3 DNA reads as TGTGCCAGCAGTTCGGCAGGAGTCTACGAGCAGTACGTC.

Remarks on this clonotype: A much more abundant neighbour one base away suggests this may be a read error. The chain is built from TRBV11-2 and TRBJ2-3; TRBD2 agrees at 8 bases. Germline V gives CDR1 SGHAT, CDR2 FQNNGV. The CDR3 loop spans 15 amino acids. The CDR3 spells CDSSSLAGSGDTQYF. The CDR3 DNA sequence: TGTGACAGCAGCTCATTAGCGGGGTCAGGGGATACGCAGTATTTT.

The rearrangement joins TRBV4-3 to TRBJ1-6; no firm D call. Germline values: CDR1 LGHNA, CDR2 YSLEER. V was shortened by 0 bases and J by 4 bases, with 7 bases between the two germline ends. This CDR3 region has 15 residues. DNA of the CDR3: TGCGCCAGCAGCCAAGAGTACGGATATAATTCACCCCTCCACTTT. This gives the protein CASSQEYGYNSPLHF.

This clonotype was seen many times. The CDR3 here is CSASRGLEYGYTF. The CDR3 DNA sequence: TGCAGTGCTAGCAGGGGGCTTGAATATGGCTACACCTTC. The chain has TRBV20-1 and TRBJ1-2, with TRBD1 identical over 8 bases. The CDR3 runs 13 residues. V was pared by 3 bases and J by 5 bases, with 5 bases of the junction left unmatched. Germline V gives CDR1 DFQATT, CDR2 SNEGSKA (reference sequence).

This rearrangement joins TRBV7-7 to TRBJ2-7, with 12 bases lining up with TRBD1. Germline CDR1 and CDR2: SSHAT and FNYEAQ (reference sequence). The CDR3 covers 15 residues. V shed 5 bases and J 7 bases; nucleotides not matched to a gene: 9. The CDR3 reads CASSPAGTGGREQYF. The CDR3 nucleotides read TGTGCCAGCAGCCCCGCCGGGACAGGGGGCAGGGAGCAGTACTTC.

Only one count was recorded for this clonotype. This may stem from a read error, because a much larger clone lies one nucleotide away. The DNA of the CDR3 is TGTGCCAGCAGCTCAGGGGCTATGCAAGAGACCCATTACTTC. It encodes CASSSGAMQETHYF. The chain uses TRBV7-2 and TRBJ2-5, with D possibly matching TRBD1 (6 bases). Looked up from germline, CDR1 is SGHTA and CDR2 is FQGNSA. This CDR3 spans 14 amino acids. Full variable domain (outside the CDR3, taken from reference TRBV7-2 and TRBJ2-5): GAGVSQSPSNKVTEKGKDVELRCDPISGHTALYWYRQSLGQGLEFLIYFQGNSAPDKSGLPSDRFSAERTGGSVSTLTIQRTQQEDSAVYLCASSSGAMQETHYFGPGTRLLVL.

This clonotype was counted only a few times. The chain is built from TRBV7-8 and TRBJ1-2; 8 bases align to TRBD1. The CDR3 is 15 amino acids. The V segment lost 2 bases and the J segment 6 bases; nucleotides outside the gene matches: 8. In germline, CDR1 is SGHVS, CDR2 FQNEAQ. In DNA form, the CDR3 reads TGTGCCAGCAGCTTACGGGCAGGGGGCACGCATGGCTACACCTTC. Protein sequence: CASSLRAGGTHGYTF.

The rearrangement links TRBV13 to TRBJ2-1; either TRBD1 or TRBD2 may fit D (6 bases each). Germline V gene lookup returns CDR1 PRHDT and CDR2 FYEKMQ (reference sequence). This CDR3 comprises 12 residues. Trimming pared 5 bases from V and 9 bases from J, leaving 11 bases between. This CDR3 reads CASSQWGAEQFF. CDR3 bases: TGTGCCAGCAGCCAGTGGGGGGCTGAGCAGTTCTTC.

V gene TRBV20-1 combines with J gene TRBJ2-5; D ambiguous. Per germline, CDR1 DFQATT and CDR2 SNEGSKA (reference sequence). This CDR3 spans 13 amino acids. V gave up 0 bases and J gave up 5 bases, with 10 bases separating them. CDR3 in amino acids: CSARDLVGETQYF. The CDR3 DNA follows: TGCAGTGCTAGAGATTTAGTGGGGGAGACCCAGTACTTC.

This sequence joins TRBV30 and TRBJ2-7, with 9 bases lining up with TRBD1. This CDR3 has 13 residues. The germline gives CDR1 GTSNPN, CDR2 SVGIG (reference sequence). Trimming at V came to 2 bases and at J to 4 bases, leaving 3 bases not matched to a gene. The CDR3 here is CAWSTGTGYEQYF. The CDR3 DNA follows: TGTGCCTGGAGTACCGGGACAGGGTACGAGCAGTACTTC.

This clonotype was seen more than once but under ten times. The V gene is TRBV10-2, the J gene TRBJ2-2, with a weak D call TRBD2 (5 bases). Trimming left V 8 bases short and J 6 bases short, with 13 bases between. CDR1 is WSHSY and CDR2 is SAAADI in the germline V gene. This CDR3 region has 13 residues. The CDR3 DNA is TGCGCCAGCGGGCTAGCCGGGTCCGGGGAGCTGTTTTTT. It yields the protein CASGLAGSGELFF.

About this clonotype itself: A much more abundant neighbour one base away suggests this may be a read error. This sequence joins TRBV20-1 and TRBJ2-7; the D gene is possibly TRBD2 (5 bases). Trimming pared 1 base from V and 4 bases from J, leaving 17 bases between. The V gene's germline CDR1 is DFQATT and CDR2 SNEGSKA (reference sequence). This CDR3 contains 15 residues. In DNA form, the CDR3 reads TGCAGTGCTAGAGTGCCTAGCTCGGCGGGTTACGAGCAGTACTTC. Its protein product is CSARVPSSAGYEQYF.

Only a few counts were recorded for this clonotype. This chain joins TRBV12-3 or TRBV12-4 and TRBJ1-5, with no clear D. The CDR3 spans 14 residues. V was pared by 6 bases and J by 6 bases, with 15 bases between. In DNA, the CDR3 is TGTGCCAGCAGGCAAACCCTTGAGGGTCAGCCCCAGCATTTT. This translates into CASRQTLEGQPQHF.

In regard to this clonotype: Being one base from a much bigger clone, this may be a read error. The chain recombines TRBV27 with TRBJ2-5; 8 nucleotides match TRBD1. Germline V gene sequence: CDR1 MNHEY, CDR2 SMNVEV (reference sequence). V lost 6 bases, J lost 4 bases, and 4 bases stayed unmatched. The CDR3 contains 13 residues. The CDR3 DNA is TGTGCCAGCAGCTCGACAGGGGTAGAGACCCAGTACTTC. It encodes CASSSTGVETQYF.

Many counts were recorded for this clonotype. The rearrangement joins TRBV20-1 to TRBJ2-2, with D possibly called TRBD1 or TRBD2 (6 bases each). CDR1 and CDR2 (germline): DFQATT, SNEGSKA (reference sequence). The CDR3 has 15 amino acids. The V end lost 0 bases, the J end lost 5 bases, and 13 bases lay between the germline ends. The CDR3 coding sequence is TGCAGTGCTAGAGAAAGTGGAGGGGGGACCGGGGAGCTGTTTTTT. Its protein product is CSARESGGGTGELFF.

The chain couples TRBV29-1 to TRBJ2-5, with D unresolved. The CDR3 has 12 amino acids. Trimming took off 6 bases at V and 0 bases at J, with 8 bases between the two ends. Per the germline V gene, CDR1 is SQVTM and CDR2 is ANQGSEA. The CDR3 DNA reads TGCAGCGTGGGTGACAACCAAGAGACCCAGTACTTC. It yields the protein CSVGDNQETQYF.

The rearrangement links TRBV20-1 to TRBJ1-5; D unclear. The CDR3 is made up of 18 amino acids. In germline, CDR1 is DFQATT, CDR2 SNEGSKA (reference sequence). Trimming took 5 bases from V and 8 from J, leaving 31 bases between them. The CDR3 nucleotides are TGCAGTGCTGCCCAGACTCGGGAAGGCGTCCTTTCCGGTAAGCCCCAGCATTTT. Its translation is CSAAQTREGVLSGKPQHF.

There are a few counts of this clonotype. The rearrangement uses TRBV6-1 and TRBJ1-1; weak D call: TRBD1 (5 bases). The CDR3 loop spans 14 amino acids. Trimming removed 6 bases from V and 2 bases from J, with 13 bases in between. Germline V gene lookup returns CDR1 MNHNS and CDR2 SASEGT. The CDR3 here is CASSRGRSNTEAFF. The CDR3 bases are TGTGCCAGCAGCCGGGGACGGTCAAACACTGAAGCTTTCTTT.